The entry below describes one T cell receptor (beta chain). The antigen is unknown. This sample was included in a study of cytomegalovirus exposure and HLA in healthy donors. Study observations and caveats: Using the classifier, cytomegalovirus status was reportedly diagnosed with high specificity and sensitivity. Follow-up analysis later connected one missense variant in DCLRE1C with trimming of TCR beta V- and J-genes.

The PCR was carried out with 60 Vbeta primers and 13 Jbeta primers. The table came from immunoSEQ multiplex PCR; TCRdb's copy has only in-frame clones and leaves some out. The sample has about 130,000 clones, about 69% seen once. Trimming cost V 2 bases and J 6 bases; bases outside gene matches: 16. Per the germline V gene, CDR1 is GTSNPN and CDR2 is SVGIG (reference sequence). This CDR3 comprises 17 residues. Sequenced material: PBMCs. This TCR was recovered from a man aged 30 to 39 in good health and CMV-seronegative. The chain couples TRBV30 to TRBJ2-7; 10 nucleotides match TRBD2. The chain's CDR3 is CAWSPSVAGTSVLEQYF. CDR3 in DNA: TGTGCCTGGAGTCCCAGTGTCGCCGGGACTAGCGTCCTCGAGCAGTACTTC.